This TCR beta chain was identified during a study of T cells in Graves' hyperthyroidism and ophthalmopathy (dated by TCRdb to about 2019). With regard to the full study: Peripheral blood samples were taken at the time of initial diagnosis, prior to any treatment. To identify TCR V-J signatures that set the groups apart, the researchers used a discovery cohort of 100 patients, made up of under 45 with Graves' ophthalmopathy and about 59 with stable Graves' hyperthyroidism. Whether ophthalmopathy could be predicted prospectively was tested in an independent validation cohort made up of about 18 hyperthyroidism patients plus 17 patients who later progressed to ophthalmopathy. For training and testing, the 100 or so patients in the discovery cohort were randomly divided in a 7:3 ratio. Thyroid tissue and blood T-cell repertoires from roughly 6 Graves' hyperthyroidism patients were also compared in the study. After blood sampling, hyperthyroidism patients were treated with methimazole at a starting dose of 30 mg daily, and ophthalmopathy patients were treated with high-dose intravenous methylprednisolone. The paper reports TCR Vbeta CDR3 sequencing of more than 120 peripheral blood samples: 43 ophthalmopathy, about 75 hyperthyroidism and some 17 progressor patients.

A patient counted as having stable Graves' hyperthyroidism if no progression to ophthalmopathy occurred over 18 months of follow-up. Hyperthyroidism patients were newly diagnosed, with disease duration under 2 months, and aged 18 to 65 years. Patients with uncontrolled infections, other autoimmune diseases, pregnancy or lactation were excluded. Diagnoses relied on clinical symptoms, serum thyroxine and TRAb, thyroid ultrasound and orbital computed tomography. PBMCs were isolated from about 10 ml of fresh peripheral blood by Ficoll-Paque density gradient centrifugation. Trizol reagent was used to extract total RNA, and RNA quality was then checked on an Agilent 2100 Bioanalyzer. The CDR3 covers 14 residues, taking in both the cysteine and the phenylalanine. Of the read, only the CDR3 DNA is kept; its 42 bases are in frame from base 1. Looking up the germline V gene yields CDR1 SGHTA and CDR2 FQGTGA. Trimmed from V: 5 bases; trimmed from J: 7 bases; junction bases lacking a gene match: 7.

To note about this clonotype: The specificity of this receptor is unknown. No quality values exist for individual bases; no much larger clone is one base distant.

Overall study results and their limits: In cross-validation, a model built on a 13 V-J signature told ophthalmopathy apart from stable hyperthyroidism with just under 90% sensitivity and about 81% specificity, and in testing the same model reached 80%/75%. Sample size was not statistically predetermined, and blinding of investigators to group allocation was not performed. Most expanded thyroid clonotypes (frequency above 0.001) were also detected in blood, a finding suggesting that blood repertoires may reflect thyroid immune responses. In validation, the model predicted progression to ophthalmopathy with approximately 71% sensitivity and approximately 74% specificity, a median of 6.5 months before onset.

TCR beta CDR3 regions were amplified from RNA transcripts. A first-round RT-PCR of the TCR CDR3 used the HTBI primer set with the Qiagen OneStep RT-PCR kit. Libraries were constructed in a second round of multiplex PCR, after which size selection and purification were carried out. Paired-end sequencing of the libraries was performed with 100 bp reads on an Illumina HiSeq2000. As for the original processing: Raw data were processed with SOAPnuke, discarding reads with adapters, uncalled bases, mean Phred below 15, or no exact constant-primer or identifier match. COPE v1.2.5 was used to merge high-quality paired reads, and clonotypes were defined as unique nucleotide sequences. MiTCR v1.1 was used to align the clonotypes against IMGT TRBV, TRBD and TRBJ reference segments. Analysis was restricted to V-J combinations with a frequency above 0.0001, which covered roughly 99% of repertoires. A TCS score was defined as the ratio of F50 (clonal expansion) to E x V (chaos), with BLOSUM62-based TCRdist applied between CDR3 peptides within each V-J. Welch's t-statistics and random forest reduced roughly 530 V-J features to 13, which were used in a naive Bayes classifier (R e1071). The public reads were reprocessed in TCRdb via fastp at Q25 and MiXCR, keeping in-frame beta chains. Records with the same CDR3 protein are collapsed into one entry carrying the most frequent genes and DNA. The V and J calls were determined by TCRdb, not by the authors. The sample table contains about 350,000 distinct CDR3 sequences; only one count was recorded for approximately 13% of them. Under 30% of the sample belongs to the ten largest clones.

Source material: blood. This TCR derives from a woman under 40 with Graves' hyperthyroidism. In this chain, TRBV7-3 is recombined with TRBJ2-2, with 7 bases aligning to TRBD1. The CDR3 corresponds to CASSPGQDGGELFF. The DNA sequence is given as TGTGCCAGCAGCCCAGGACAGGACGGCGGGGAGCTGTTTTTT.